Sequencing of this T cell receptor beta chain was carried out in a study of shared clonotypes between healthy human individuals. The method was immunoSEQ multiplex PCR; TCRdb's version includes in-frame clones alone and lacks a portion of them. The sample has around 1.1 million clones, about 72% seen once. The CDR3 is 17 amino acids. Trimming took 2 bases from V and 3 from J; bases not matched to a gene: 5. In germline, CDR1 is MNHEY, CDR2 SMNVEV (reference sequence). This receptor was taken from a man between 18 and 35 years old in good health. Some clones in this sample may be carry-over from other donors' samples. The chain has TRBV27 and TRBJ2-3; 13 nucleotides agree with TRBD2. Material: memory CD4+ T cells from PBMCs. The subset here: CD45RA-negative fraction. CDR3 coding DNA: TGTGCCAGCAGTTTAGGGACTAGCGGGAAATGGACAGATACGCAGTATTTT. Translated: CASSLGTSGKWTDTQYF.